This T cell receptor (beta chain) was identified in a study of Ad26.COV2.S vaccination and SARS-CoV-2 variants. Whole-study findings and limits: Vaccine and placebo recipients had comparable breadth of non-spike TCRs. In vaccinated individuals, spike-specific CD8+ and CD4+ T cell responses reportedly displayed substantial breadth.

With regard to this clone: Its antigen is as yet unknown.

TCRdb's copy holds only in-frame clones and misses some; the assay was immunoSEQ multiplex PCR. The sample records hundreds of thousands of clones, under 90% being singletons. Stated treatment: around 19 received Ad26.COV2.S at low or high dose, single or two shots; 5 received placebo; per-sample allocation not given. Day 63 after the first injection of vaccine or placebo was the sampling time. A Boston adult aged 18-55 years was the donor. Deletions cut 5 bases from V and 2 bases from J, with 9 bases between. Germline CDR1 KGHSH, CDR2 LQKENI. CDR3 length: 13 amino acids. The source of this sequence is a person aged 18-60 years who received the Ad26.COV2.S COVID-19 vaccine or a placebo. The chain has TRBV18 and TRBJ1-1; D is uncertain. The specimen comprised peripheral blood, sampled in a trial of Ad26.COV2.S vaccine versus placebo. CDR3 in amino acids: CASSELVNTEAFF. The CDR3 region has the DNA TGTGCCAGCTCAGAACTCGTCAACACTGAAGCTTTCTTT.